This T cell receptor (delta chain) was sequenced during a study of Vδ1+ human thymocytes. Overall study findings and caveats: In the thymus, TRG and TRD repertoires looked highly polyclonal with Gaussian CDR3 lengths. Bulk repertoire data may be misinterpreted because of unexpected Vdelta2 sequences. Despite high sort purity, roughly a fifth of thymic T cell receptor delta sequences were Vdelta2.

Extracted RNA was reverse transcribed into cDNA. CDR3 amplicons came from multiplex PCR with pooled V-gene forward and constant-region reverse primers. TCRdb re-called clones from the multiplex PCR reads using CATT. This table holds more than 45,000 delta-chain clones, approximately 15% found once. In germline, CDR1 is TSWWSYY, CDR2 QGS. J lost 0 bases, V lost 3 bases, and 14 bases had no gene match. The CDR3 loop spans 19 amino acids. This clone was counted a few times. What it binds is unknown. The sorted cells were CD3+ Vdelta1+ Vdelta2- thymocytes from alphabeta-depleted thymus. The gene calls are TRDV1 and TRDJ1; 9 bases line up with TRDD2. The receptor comes from a girl in the first two years of life who had congenital heart surgery. Sample: Vdelta1+ gamma-delta thymocytes from the thymus. Subset given: FACS-sorted CD3+ TCRalphabeta- TCRVdelta1+ TCRVdelta2- thymocytes. CDR3 bases: TGTGCTCTTGGGGACCCAGGCCTTCCTACGATTACCCACACCGATAAACTCATCTTT. Its translation is CALGDPGLPTITHTDKLIF.